The clone carrying this TCR beta chain has a handful of counts. Its antigen remains unidentified. This sample is drawn from a study of identical twins. TCRdb reprocessed the 5' RACE reads with MiXCR, giving one entry per CDR3 protein. The table has approximately 500,000 distinct CDR3 sequences, 24% seen once. Germline values: CDR1 DFQATT, CDR2 SNEGSKA (reference sequence). This CDR3 has 13 residues. The V and J ends lost 8 bases and 1 base, in that order; junction bases with no gene match: 2. Study-wide results and caveats: Zero-insertion analyses might be partly confounded by invariant T cells like MAIT and iNKT.

The same sample was also studied in work on T cells expressing NK-cell markers. This second report adds: Eight donors were sequenced, seven testing HCMV-seropositive and one testing seronegative. The authors applied an anti-gamma-delta TCR antibody in several experiments, and it restricted sorting to alpha-beta TCR T cells.

The sequencing input was CD4+ T cells sorted from blood. The chain links TRBV20-1 to TRBJ1-6; TRBD1 matches at 7 bases. This clonotype was sampled from a woman in her late teens or twenties in good health. CDR3 nucleotides: TGCAGTACAGGGGTTTCCTATAATTCACCCCTCCACTTT. It yields the protein CSTGVSYNSPLHF.